Below, one T cell receptor beta chain is given with its context. This sample was taken from a study of blood T cell repertoires in COVID-19. The germline gives CDR1 SQVTM, CDR2 ANQGSEA. V dropped 7 bases and J dropped 7; count of bases not matched to a gene: 8. CDR3 length equals 12 residues. TCRdb keeps only in-frame clones here, not all; method: immunoSEQ multiplex PCR. Here the sample spans 150,000 to 200,000 clones, 85% being singletons. The genes are TRBV29-1 and TRBJ1-1, with 8 bases fitting TRBD1. The origin of this receptor is a man aged 55 to 70 with COVID-19, enrolled during active disease. Sequences were obtained from peripheral blood. This CDR3 reads CSGRGPSFEAFF. CDR3 DNA sequence: TGCAGCGGCAGGGGGCCCTCATTTGAAGCTTTCTTT.